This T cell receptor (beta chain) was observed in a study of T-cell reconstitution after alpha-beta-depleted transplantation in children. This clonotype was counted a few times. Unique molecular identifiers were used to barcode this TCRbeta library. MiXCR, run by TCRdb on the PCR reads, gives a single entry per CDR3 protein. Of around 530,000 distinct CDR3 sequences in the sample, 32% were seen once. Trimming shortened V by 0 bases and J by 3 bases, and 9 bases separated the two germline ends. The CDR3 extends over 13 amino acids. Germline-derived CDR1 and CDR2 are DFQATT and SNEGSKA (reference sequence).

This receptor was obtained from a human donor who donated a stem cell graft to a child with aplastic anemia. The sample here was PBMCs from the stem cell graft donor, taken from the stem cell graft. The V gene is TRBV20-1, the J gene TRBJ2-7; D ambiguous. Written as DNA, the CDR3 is TGCAGTGCTAGAGATCCTGCGAGCTACGAGCAGTACGTC. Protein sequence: CSARDPASYEQYV.